The clone carrying this T cell receptor beta chain was seen many times. Its specificity is not known. For TCR beta, libraries came from iRepertoire HTBI primers and Arm-PCR of CDR3 regions. TCRdb passed the multiplex PCR reads through MiXCR, listing each CDR3 protein once. This table holds over 450,000 distinct CDR3 sequences, roughly 21% found once. This record comes from a study of regulatory T cells in long-lasting Graves disease. The study's findings and limits: TRBV28, TRBJ1-2 and TRBJ2-5 were segments that persistent disease favored. Possibly, too few samples lowered accuracy. Persistent patients shared 2,500 to 3,000 public clonotypes among themselves. Newly diagnosed patients shared fewer, at some 970.

Germline-derived CDR1 and CDR2 are MDHEN and SYDVKM. This CDR3 contains 12 residues. The V gene lost 2 bases and the J gene lost 6 bases, with 7 bases spanning the gap. Time point: persistent/refractory GD, antithyroid drugs over 5 years with positive TRAb. PBMC-derived RNA was used for the TCR library. The source material was peripheral blood mononuclear cells (PBMCs), sampled when the disease was refractory, from a patient treated with antithyroid drugs. This TCR was sampled from a female donor with Graves disease. The V gene is TRBV28, the J gene TRBJ1-2; weak D call: TRBD1 (5 bases). The CDR3 DNA reads as TGTGCCAGCAGTTTACAGGGTCATGGCTACACCTTC. Translation: CASSLQGHGYTF.